These 17 T cell receptor beta chains came from one sample sequenced in a study of blood T cell repertoires in COVID-19. Assay used: immunoSEQ multiplex PCR; TCRdb lists only in-frame clones, some missing. The sample yields about 55,000 clones, about 90% seen once. The specimen was peripheral blood. The receptors derive from a man aged 60 to 75 with acute or convalescent COVID-19.

The chain employs TRBV30 and TRBJ2-7; maybe TRBD1 (5 bases). Trimming shortened V by 4 bases and J by 5 bases, and 12 bases separated the two germline ends. Germline V CDR1 and CDR2: GTSNPN, SVGIG (reference sequence). The CDR3 is 12 residues long. The CDR3 DNA sequence: TGTGCCTGGACAACTTCAGGGAACGAGCAGTACTTC. Translating gives CAWTTSGNEQYF.

The V gene is TRBV30, the J gene TRBJ2-4; D possibly corresponds to TRBD2 (6 bases). Trimming removed 0 bases from V and 0 bases from J, with 6 bases in between. In germline, CDR1 is GTSNPN, CDR2 SVGIG (reference sequence). CDR3 length equals 14 residues. CDR3 amino acids: CAWSVAGAKNIQYF. In DNA form, the CDR3 reads TGTGCCTGGAGTGTAGCGGGAGCCAAAAACATTCAGTACTTC.

The V and J genes are TRBV11-2 and TRBJ2-3, with 11 bases that match TRBD1. The CDR3 spans 15 residues. Trimming removed 1 base from V and 4 bases from J; junction bases left unmatched: 1. Per germline, CDR1 SGHAT and CDR2 FQNNGV. CDR3 protein: CASSLGTGGSDTQYF. The CDR3 nucleotides read TGTGCCAGCAGCTTAGGGACAGGGGGCTCAGATACGCAGTATTTT.

The V gene is TRBV6-2 or TRBV6-3, the J gene TRBJ1-5; 8 bases agree with TRBD1. The trim removed 3 bases at V and 0 bases at J, leaving 16 bases unmatched. In germline, CDR1 is MNHEY, CDR2 SVGEGT. The CDR3 length is 20 residues. CDR3 nucleotide sequence: TGTGCCAGCAGTTATTTGATCTTCCTCAAACAGGGGGATAGCAATCAGCCCCAGCATTTT. It specifies CASSYLIFLKQGDSNQPQHF.

The V gene is TRBV11-3, the J gene TRBJ2-1; D gene unclear. In germline, CDR1 is SGHNT, CDR2 YENEEA. V lost 5 bases and J lost 6, with 8 bases in between. This CDR3 has 12 amino acids. CDR3 coding DNA: TGTGCCAGCAGCCTCGTCCCCAATGAGCAGTTCTTC. Protein sequence: CASSLVPNEQFF.

The chain carries TRBV5-1 and TRBJ2-1; maybe TRBD1 (6 bases). The CDR3 runs 14 residues. V gave up 4 bases and J gave up 4 bases, with 12 bases separating them. Germline-derived CDR1 and CDR2 are SGHRS and YFSETQ. This CDR3 is CASSPDSPYNEQFF. Written as DNA, the CDR3 is TGCGCCAGCAGCCCGGACAGCCCGTACAATGAGCAGTTCTTC. Full variable domain (rest looked up from reference TRBV5-1 and TRBJ2-1): KAGVTQTPRYLIKTRGQQVTLSCSPISGHRSVSWYQQTPGQGLQFLFEYFSETQRNKGNFPGRFSGRQFSNSRSEMNVSTLELGDSALYLCASSPDSPYNEQFFGPGTRLTVL.

The J gene is TRBJ2-7, the V gene TRBV5-6, with 9 positions matching TRBD1. Germline trimming cut 6 bases from V and 3 bases from J; bases unmatched to any gene: 7. This CDR3 spans 14 amino acids. CDR1 is SGHDT, CDR2 YYEEEE, per germline. CDR3: CASNPWDRDYEQYF. The CDR3 region has the DNA TGTGCCAGCAACCCGTGGGACAGGGACTACGAGCAGTACTTC. The full variable domain, rest sourced from reference TRBV5-6 and TRBJ2-7, is DAGVTQSPTHLIKTRGQQVTLRCSPKSGHDTVSWYQQALGQGPQFIFQYYEEEERQRGNFPDRFSGHQFPNYSSELNVNALLLGDSALYLCASNPWDRDYEQYFGPGTRLTVT.

The rearrangement uses TRBV7-9 and TRBJ2-3; 10 bases are a match to TRBD1. This CDR3 has 16 amino acids. V was clipped by 5 bases and J by 0 bases; unmatched bases: 5. The germline CDR1 and CDR2 sequences are SEHNR and FQNEAQ (reference sequence). CDR3 protein: CASSAGTGASTDTQYF. In nucleotides, the CDR3 is TGTGCCAGCAGCGCGGGGACAGGGGCTAGCACAGATACGCAGTATTTT.

The chain uses TRBV25-1 and TRBJ1-2; D may be TRBD1 (5 bases). Germline CDR1 MGHDK, CDR2 SYGVNS. V gave up 3 bases and J gave up 2 bases, with 10 bases separating them. The CDR3 is made up of 14 amino acids. DNA for the CDR3: TGTGCCAGCAGTGATGCCGGGGGGAACTATGGCTACACCTTC. Amino acids: CASSDAGGNYGYTF.

V gene TRBV18 combines with J gene TRBJ2-5; perhaps TRBD2 as D (6 bases). V dropped 0 bases and J dropped 0 bases, with 8 bases sitting between them. The germline V gene has CDR1 KGHSH and CDR2 LQKENI. There are 15 residues in the CDR3. The CDR3 DNA reads TGTGCCAGCTCACCACCGGGAGGCCACCAAGAGACCCAGTACTTC. It is translated as CASSPPGGHQETQYF.

This chain joins TRBV4-1 and TRBJ2-5, with D maybe TRBD2 (5 bases). The germline V and J ends were trimmed by 3 bases and 4 bases, with 9 bases remaining between them. The CDR3 has 13 residues. Germline CDR1 reads MGHRA; CDR2 reads YSYEKL. CDR3 in DNA: TGCGCCAGCAGCCAGCCCGAGGGAGAGACCCAGTACTTC. Translating it yields CASSQPEGETQYF.

DNA of the CDR3: TGCGCCAGCAGCCAAGCGGGACTAGTCCACAATGAGCAGTTCTTC. Its protein product is CASSQAGLVHNEQFF. V usage is TRBV4-1 and J usage is TRBJ2-1; 8 positions agree with TRBD2. J gave up 5 bases and V 1 base, and 4 bases lay outside the gene matches. The CDR3 sequence is 15 residues long. Germline CDR1 reads MGHRA; CDR2 reads YSYEKL.

The chain employs TRBV7-9 and TRBJ2-5, with 8 nucleotides matching TRBD2. V shed 7 bases, J shed 5 bases, and the junction held 9 bases outside the gene matches. The CDR3 runs to 14 residues. Germline values: CDR1 SEHNR, CDR2 FQNEAQ (reference sequence). The CDR3 DNA is TGTGCCAGCACCGATAGCGGGACGGGGGAGACCCAGTACTTC. Its translation is CASTDSGTGETQYF.

The V call is TRBV28, the J call TRBJ1-1; maybe TRBD1 (6 bases). This CDR3 contains 15 residues. V was pared by 7 bases and J by 7 bases, with 22 bases between. Germline V gives CDR1 MDHEN, CDR2 SYDVKM. CDR3 sequence reads: CASNPPGQGQVEAFF. Written as DNA, the CDR3 is TGTGCCAGCAACCCCCCGGGCCAGGGGCAGGTTGAAGCTTTCTTT.

The chain uses TRBV18 and TRBJ2-4; D might be TRBD1 (6 bases). The germline CDR1 and CDR2 sequences are KGHSH and LQKENI. The CDR3 is 19 residues long. V lost 5 bases and J lost 1, with 24 bases in between. In DNA form, the CDR3 reads TGTGCCAGCTCAAGCGCCCTTCTTACAGGGAACGCGGCCAAAAACATTCAGTACTTC. Its translation: CASSSALLTGNAAKNIQYF.

The chain has TRBV24-1 and TRBJ2-1; D gene unclear. Deletions cut 3 bases from V and 13 bases from J, with 9 bases between. Germline values: CDR1 KGHDR, CDR2 SFDVKD. The CDR3 consists of 11 residues. As DNA, the CDR3 is TGTGCCACCAGTGATCGTCGTATCCAGTTCTTC. This sequence encodes CATSDRRIQFF.

The rearrangement joins TRBV6-5 to TRBJ1-1, with 8 bases lining up with TRBD1. V was clipped by 7 bases and J by 6 bases; unmatched bases: 10. This CDR3 has 14 amino acids. Germline V gives CDR1 MNHEY, CDR2 SVGAGI. CDR3: CASTADRAGAEAFF. The CDR3 coding sequence is TGTGCCAGCACCGCGGACAGGGCCGGCGCTGAAGCTTTCTTT.